This TCR beta chain is drawn from a study of monozygotic twins with inflammatory bowel disease. TCRdb processed the 5' RACE reads again and assigns one entry to each CDR3 protein, with no DNA. The sample has more than 350,000 distinct CDR3 sequences. The germline CDR1 and CDR2 sequences are SGHNT and YYREEE (reference sequence). This CDR3 comprises 17 residues. The sequencing input was blood. The chain has TRBV5-4 and TRBJ2-3; TCRdb's D call, TRBD2, is unchecked because there is no DNA. The receptor was isolated from a human donor with ulcerative colitis or Crohn's disease, or a healthy co-twin of an affected twin (not recorded which). This CDR3 is CASSSGGLAGVGDTQYF. Full variable domain (rest looked up from reference TRBV5-4 and TRBJ2-3): ETGVTQSPTHLIKTRGQQVTLRCSSQSGHNTVSWYQQALGQGPQFIFQYYREEENGRGNFPPRFSGLQFPNYSSELNVNALELDDSALYLCASSSGGLAGVGDTQYFGPGTRLTVL.